A single sample is the source of the 10 T cell receptor beta chains below, sequenced in a study of T cells in Graves' hyperthyroidism and ophthalmopathy (dated by TCRdb to about 2019). Preparation of the library involved multiplex PCR. Sequencing used an Illumina HiSeq 2000. The TCR beta CDR3 regions were amplified from the RNA transcripts. The TCR CDR3 was subjected to a first round of RT-PCR using the HTBI primer set and the Qiagen OneStep RT-PCR kit. TCRdb passed the public sequencing reads through fastp at Q25 and MiXCR, retaining productive beta sequences. Here each entry gathers all rows of one CDR3 protein and keeps the most common genes and DNA. The sample yields approximately 640,000 distinct CDR3 sequences; 15% to 20% were counted once. 3.8% of the sample comes from the top ten. Sequencing used blood. These receptors were taken from a woman in her twenties or thirties with Graves' hyperthyroidism.

This clonotype was seen many times. The chain is built from TRBV12-3 or TRBV12-4 and TRBJ2-7, with D perhaps TRBD2 (5 bases). Trimming took off 3 bases at V and 2 bases at J, with 8 bases between the two ends. The CDR3 has 13 amino acids. CDR3 sequence (DNA): TGTGCCAGCAGTTTGAGACTACCCTACGAGCAGTACTTC. It translates to CASSLRLPYEQYF.

This clonotype was counted ten times or more. The V gene is TRBV6-2 or TRBV6-3, the J gene TRBJ1-4; TRBD1 matches 7 bases. The CDR3 is 18 residues long. V shed 6 bases, J shed 2 bases, and the junction held 15 bases outside the gene matches. Germline CDR1 MNHEY, CDR2 SVGEGT. CDR3 amino acids: CASRNRDSPGLTNEKLFF. CDR3 DNA: TGTGCCAGCAGGAACCGGGACAGCCCTGGATTGACTAATGAAAAACTGTTTTTT.

This clonotype has only a few counts. V usage is TRBV5-5 and J usage is TRBJ2-2; D perhaps matches TRBD1 (5 bases). CDR1 is SGHKS and CDR2 is YYEKEE in the germline V gene (reference sequence). With 4 bases removed from V and 4 bases from J, the gap between germline ends came to 11 bases. The CDR3 is 14 residues long. The chain's CDR3 is CASSLGVFTGELFF. For the CDR3, the DNA is TGTGCCAGCAGCCTAGGGGTGTTCACCGGGGAGCTGTTTTTT.

This clonotype was counted only a few times. The chain joins TRBV11-2 to TRBJ1-1, with D uncertain. CDR3 length equals 12 residues. V dropped 2 bases and J dropped 12 bases, with 13 bases sitting between them. Germline CDR1 reads SGHAT; CDR2 reads FQNNGV. The CDR3 reads CASSLFSASTFF. DNA for the CDR3: TGTGCCAGCAGCTTATTTTCGGCTTCGACTTTCTTT.

Ten or more counts support this clonotype. The V and J genes are TRBV7-2 and TRBJ2-3, with TRBD2 as a possible D gene (5 bases). CDR1 SGHTA and CDR2 FQGNSA come from the germline V gene. The CDR3 consists of 19 residues. Trimming took off 3 bases at V and 0 bases at J, with 22 bases between the two ends. DNA for the CDR3: TGTGCCAGCAGCTTCACTAGTAGAGGTCTGGCGTCTAGCACAGATACGCAGTATTTT. It specifies CASSFTSRGLASSTDTQYF.

The rearrangement links TRBV20-1 to TRBJ2-7; D not resolved. Trimming stripped 5 bases from V and 6 bases from J, with 8 bases between. In germline, CDR1 is DFQATT, CDR2 SNEGSKA (reference sequence). The CDR3 extends over 10 amino acids. The CDR3 nucleotides read TGCAGTGCTGGGCATATCGAGCAGTACTTC. Translating gives CSAGHIEQYF.

This clonotype came up many times. The genes are TRBV20-1 and TRBJ2-2; 9 positions agree with TRBD1. Trimming cost V 4 bases and J 1 base; bases outside gene matches: 7. The CDR3 consists of 16 residues. Germline V gene sequence: CDR1 DFQATT, CDR2 SNEGSKA (reference sequence). This CDR3 reads CSATQGTGMNTGELFF. CDR3 in DNA: TGCAGTGCTACCCAAGGGACAGGGATGAACACCGGGGAGCTGTTTTTT.

This clonotype was detected many times. The rearrangement uses TRBV29-1 and TRBJ2-5; TRBD2 matches at 11 bases. The CDR3 covers 13 residues. Germline V gene lookup returns CDR1 SQVTM and CDR2 ANQGSEA. Unmatched junction bases numbered 3, after V lost 6 bases and J lost 3 bases. The CDR3 is CSVLGLAEETQYF. Here the CDR3 DNA reads TGCAGCGTCTTGGGACTAGCGGAAGAGACCCAGTACTTC.

In this sample, this clonotype turned up many times. The chain links TRBV6-1 to TRBJ2-7; a weak D match, TRBD1 (5 bases). The CDR3 has 13 amino acids. V lost 3 bases and J 6 bases, leaving 12 bases between the germline ends. Germline lookup yields CDR1 MNHNS and CDR2 SASEGT. CDR3 coding DNA: TGTGCCAGCAGTGATTATCCAGGGTTCGAGCAGTACTTC. It translates to CASSDYPGFEQYF.

The chain employs TRBV4-1 and TRBJ1-1; TRBD1 matches at 8 bases. The CDR3 is 15 amino acids. V was clipped by 1 base and J by 11 bases; unmatched bases: 12. Germline V gives CDR1 MGHRA, CDR2 YSYEKL. CDR3 loop: CASSQVDGTGRGAFF. Here the CDR3 DNA reads TGCGCCAGCAGCCAAGTTGACGGGACAGGAAGGGGCGCTTTCTTT.